Sequencing of this T cell receptor (beta chain) was carried out in a study of T-cell reconstitution after alpha-beta-depleted transplantation in children (dated by TCRdb to 2016 to 2017). Looking at the study overall: T-cell immune reconstitution after TCRalphabeta/CD19-depleted allogeneic hematopoietic cell transplantation in children was quantitatively tracked in the study by means of TCR repertoire profiling.

Worth noting for this clonotype: Its antigen is still unknown. Base qualities are missing; no much larger clone stands one base away.

Libraries were built with PCR. Sequenced on an Illumina HiSeq 2500. To normalize quantification of the TCRbeta repertoire, the TCR libraries were built with molecular barcoding that relied on unique molecular identifiers. TCRdb reworked the public reads: Q25 trimming with fastp, MiXCR clone assembly, productive beta chains retained. Under each unique CDR3 protein, matching rows form one entry showing the most common genes and DNA. The table for this sample lists approximately 400,000 distinct CDR3 sequences; approximately 11% of them were counted only once. Jointly, the top ten make up approximately 5% of the sample. Germline trimming: 1 base from V, 4 bases from J; junction bases outside gene matches: 6. CDR3 length: 15 amino acids, cysteine to phenylalanine. Only the CDR3 portion is preserved as DNA: 45 bases, with reading frame beginning at the first base. CDR1 is given as MNHEY and CDR2 as SVGAGI, both from the germline V gene.

Recombination connected TRBV6-5 to TRBJ2-7, with 8 bases matching TRBD1. The sample was PBMCs from the stem cell graft donor, taken from the stem cell graft. The sequence came from a human donor who donated a stem cell graft to a child with acute myeloid leukemia. CDR3 loop: CASSYFGQGRYEQYF. The sequenced DNA is TGTGCCAGCAGTTACTTCGGACAGGGTAGATACGAGCAGTACTTC.